The 31 T cell receptor beta chains presented below share a single source sample, sequenced in a study of cytomegalovirus exposure and HLA in healthy donors. Researchers ran the PCR with 60 Vbeta and 13 Jbeta primers. Produced via immunoSEQ multiplex PCR; TCRdb's table is partial and in-frame only. The table lists 140,000 to 150,000 clones, approximately 82% of them singletons. Sequencing was performed on PBMCs. Receptor source: a woman aged 55-69 years in good health and CMV-seropositive.

The J gene is TRBJ1-1, the V gene TRBV7-8, with no clear D. Germline V gives CDR1 SGHVS, CDR2 FQNEAQ. Trimming removed 8 bases from V and 1 base from J, with 5 bases in between. The CDR3 extends over 11 amino acids. The CDR3, as DNA: TGTGCCAGCCGGGGGAACACTGAAGCTTTCTTT. Translated, it gives CASRGNTEAFF.

Here the CDR3 DNA reads TGTGCCAGCAGCTTGTTGGGACAGGGTGGAGCCCTCCACTTT. Translated: CASSLLGQGGALHF. The chain combines TRBV5-4 with TRBJ1-6; TRBD1 agrees at 9 bases. Per the germline V gene, CDR1 is SGHNT and CDR2 is YYREEE (reference sequence). This CDR3 is 14 amino acids long. The V and J ends lost 1 base and 14 bases, in that order; junction bases with no gene match: 7.

This clone has just one count. The chain has TRBV28 and TRBJ1-5, with 8 bases fitting TRBD1. The CDR3 is made up of 16 amino acids. Germline V gene sequence: CDR1 MDHEN, CDR2 SYDVKM. Unmatched junction bases numbered 10, after V lost 7 bases and J lost 2 bases. CDR3 amino acids: CASTQPQGAGNQPQHF. CDR3 nucleotides: TGTGCCAGCACCCAACCCCAGGGGGCCGGCAATCAGCCCCAGCATTTT.

The chain couples TRBV4-1 to TRBJ2-4; D may be TRBD1 (6 bases). The length of the CDR3 is 14 residues. Trimming pared 1 base from V and 9 bases from J, leaving 13 bases between. Germline CDR1 is MGHRA and CDR2 is YSYEKL. The DNA of the CDR3 is TGCGCCAGCAGCCAAGGAGGGGGTGCTGGCATTCAGTACTTC. Protein product: CASSQGGGAGIQYF.

The J gene is TRBJ2-1, the V gene TRBV9, with 11 bases matching TRBD2. Germline CDR1 is SGDLS and CDR2 is YYNGEE. Germline trimming cut 0 bases from V and 7 bases from J; bases unmatched to any gene: 12. The CDR3 is made up of 18 amino acids. The CDR3 reads CASSVVPPGLAAKNEQFF. For the CDR3, the DNA is TGTGCCAGCAGCGTAGTTCCCCCGGGACTAGCGGCCAAGAATGAGCAGTTCTTC.

The sample holds one count of this clone. This chain uses TRBV27 with TRBJ1-1; no reliable D call. Trimming removed 0 bases at V and 5 bases at J, with 10 bases between. This CDR3 is 14 amino acids long. Germline assignment: CDR1 MNHEY and CDR2 SMNVEV (reference sequence). DNA of the CDR3: TGTGCCAGCAGTTTATCGTCGCGGTGGACTGAAGCTTTCTTT. Amino acid sequence: CASSLSSRWTEAFF.

This clone was picked up a small number of times. The V call is TRBV19, the J call TRBJ2-3; D gene ambiguous. V gave up 7 bases and J gave up 0 bases, with 11 bases separating them. CDR1 and CDR2 from the germline V gene are LNHDA and SQIVND (reference sequence). The CDR3 runs 14 residues. CDR3 bases: TGTGCCAGTAAGGTGGGCCTGAGCACAGATACGCAGTATTTT. Amino acid sequence: CASKVGLSTDTQYF.

The rearrangement joins TRBV7-9 to TRBJ2-6; no reliable D call. From germline, CDR1 is SEHNR and CDR2 FQNEAQ (reference sequence). Between the trimmed V and J ends, which lost 6 bases and 2 bases, there was a span of 11 bases. The CDR3 extends over 15 amino acids. CDR3 sequence: CASSTPGPGANVLTF. The CDR3 bases are TGTGCCAGCAGTACCCCTGGGCCTGGGGCCAACGTCCTGACTTTC.

The rearrangement joins TRBV11-2 to TRBJ1-4; TRBD1 matches 7 bases. The germline V gene encodes CDR1 SGHAT and CDR2 FQNNGV. The J segment lost 7 bases and the V segment lost 2 bases, leaving 4 bases of the junction unmatched. The CDR3 runs to 14 residues. The CDR3, as DNA: TGTGCCAGCAGCTTACAGGGGGTGGGTGAAAAACTGTTTTTT. Encoded protein: CASSLQGVGEKLFF.

The gene calls are TRBV27 and TRBJ2-5; 13 bases map to TRBD2. Gene TRBJ2-7 matches the end of the DNA better, so the J call may be wrong. The CDR3 has 13 amino acids. Germline CDR1 MNHEY, CDR2 SMNVEV (reference sequence). CDR3 sequence reads: CATRTSGSHEQYF. The CDR3 DNA sequence: TGTGCCACCCGGACTAGCGGGAGCCACGAGCAGTACTTC.

The chain has TRBV9 and TRBJ2-3, with TRBD1 matching 8 bases. The germline CDR1 and CDR2 sequences are SGDLS and YYNGEE. The CDR3 spans 15 residues. Trimming took 3 bases from V and 0 from J; bases not matched to a gene: 3. This CDR3 is CASSAWTGSTDTQYF. In nucleotides, the CDR3 is TGTGCCAGCAGCGCCTGGACAGGGAGCACAGATACGCAGTATTTT. The full variable domain, rest sourced from reference TRBV9 and TRBJ2-3, is DSGVTQTPKHLITATGQRVTLRCSPRSGDLSVYWYQQSLDQGLQFLIQYYNGEERAKGNILERFSAQQFPDLHSELNLSSLELGDSALYFCASSAWTGSTDTQYFGPGTRLTVL.

The chain carries TRBV30 and TRBJ1-4; D gene uncertain. Trimming took 2 bases from V and 8 from J, leaving 15 bases between them. CDR1 and CDR2 (germline): GTSNPN, SVGIG (reference sequence). The CDR3 consists of 14 residues. CDR3 DNA: TGTGCCTGGAGTAGGTGGGAAGGACTAGAAAAACTGTTTTTT. It translates to CAWSRWEGLEKLFF.

V gene TRBV18 combines with J gene TRBJ2-7; 10 bases fit TRBD1. The V and J ends lost 1 base and 6 bases, in that order; junction bases with no gene match: 3. The length of the CDR3 is 14 residues. Germline assignment: CDR1 KGHSH and CDR2 LQKENI. The DNA of the CDR3 is TGTGCCAGCTCACCACTAGGGACAGGGGTCGAGCAGTACTTC. It codes for CASSPLGTGVEQYF.

The chain couples TRBV27 to TRBJ2-1; no clear D gene. V lost 5 bases and J 8 bases, leaving 25 bases between the germline ends. The CDR3 totals 17 residues. Germline V gene lookup returns CDR1 MNHEY and CDR2 SMNVEV (reference sequence). CDR3 nucleotide sequence: TGTGCCAGCAGTCGCCGACTGGGTGCGATGGTCTTTCATGAGCAGTTCTTC. Its translation: CASSRRLGAMVFHEQFF.

The rearrangement links TRBV27 to TRBJ2-3; no firm D call. This CDR3 is built from 14 residues. The germline CDR1 and CDR2 sequences are MNHEY and SMNVEV (reference sequence). The V gene lost 2 bases and the J gene lost 5 bases, with 11 bases spanning the gap. The CDR3 DNA follows: TGTGCCAGCAGTTTAACCCCTGCAGGAGATACGCAGTATTTT. It is translated as CASSLTPAGDTQYF.

The chain combines TRBV7-2 with TRBJ2-7, with a weak D call TRBD2 (6 bases). The CDR3 spans 15 residues. The V gene's germline CDR1 is SGHTA and CDR2 FQGNSA. V lost 5 bases to trimming and J lost 2 bases, with 16 bases between them. CDR3 loop: CASSPGGGRTYEQYF. DNA of the CDR3: TGTGCCAGCAGCCCGGGTGGAGGGAGGACCTACGAGCAGTACTTC.

The chain recombines TRBV5-6 with TRBJ2-5; TRBD1 aligns across 8 bases. With the DNA end fitting TRBJ2-7 better, the J assignment may be wrong. Germline V gene lookup returns CDR1 SGHDT and CDR2 YYEEEE. The CDR3 loop spans 16 amino acids. This CDR3 is CASSELGTGNIHEQYF. The CDR3 DNA reads TGTGCCAGCAGCGAACTAGGGACAGGCAACATCCACGAGCAGTACTTC.

V usage is TRBV11-3 and J usage is TRBJ1-1, with TRBD1 identical over 10 bases. Germline CDR1 SGHNT, CDR2 YENEEA. V lost 5 bases, J lost 4 bases, and 7 bases stayed unmatched. This CDR3 contains 15 residues. The CDR3 spells CASSKRGTGVTEAFF. The CDR3 coding sequence is TGTGCCAGCAGCAAAAGGGGGACAGGGGTCACTGAAGCTTTCTTT.

The CDR3 region has the DNA TGTGCCTCAAACGTGGCTCGACTAGCGGGAGGGCCTGGAGAGACCCAGTACTTC. It translates to CASNVARLAGGPGETQYF. The V call is TRBV30, the J call TRBJ2-5, with 14 bases lining up with TRBD2. Germline V CDR1 and CDR2: GTSNPN, SVGIG (reference sequence). The CDR3 contains 18 residues. V shed 7 bases, J shed 4 bases, and the junction held 17 bases outside the gene matches.

The chain couples TRBV5-1 to TRBJ2-3; possibly TRBD2 for D (6 bases). V dropped 4 bases and J dropped 5 bases, with 14 bases sitting between them. Germline CDR1 is SGHRS and CDR2 is YFSETQ. This CDR3 has 14 amino acids. The CDR3 loop reads CASSAEGLGDTQYF. CDR3 nucleotides: TGCGCCAGCAGCGCGGAGGGGCTTGGAGATACGCAGTATTTT.

This clone has just a few counts. The V call is TRBV28, the J call TRBJ1-2, with D possibly matching TRBD1 (5 bases). Germline assignment: CDR1 MDHEN and CDR2 SYDVKM. V lost 6 bases to trimming and J lost 8 bases, with 19 bases between them. This CDR3 is built from 14 residues. The DNA of the CDR3 is TGTGCCAGCAGGACCGCCAGGGCGAGGAAAGGCTACACCTTC. Protein sequence: CASRTARARKGYTF.

The J gene is TRBJ2-1, the V gene TRBV4-1; 7 bases are a match to TRBD2. This CDR3 spans 15 amino acids. Germline values: CDR1 MGHRA, CDR2 YSYEKL. V shed 1 base, J shed 11 bases, and the junction held 11 bases outside the gene matches. Here the CDR3 reads CASSQGAGEAGKQFF. CDR3 bases: TGCGCCAGCAGCCAAGGGGCGGGAGAAGCGGGGAAGCAGTTCTTC.

This clone occurred a few times. V gene TRBV25-1 combines with J gene TRBJ1-1; D perhaps matches TRBD1 (5 bases). V lost 11 bases and J lost 4, with 11 bases in between. Germline values: CDR1 MGHDK, CDR2 SYGVNS. This CDR3 comprises 11 residues. The CDR3 here is CASGGGTEAFF. CDR3 nucleotides: TGTGCCTCTGGGGGAGGCACTGAAGCTTTCTTT.

The rearrangement links TRBV6-5 to TRBJ2-7, with 7 nucleotides matching TRBD2. J gave up 4 bases and V 4 bases, and 13 bases lay outside the gene matches. The CDR3 length is 16 residues. From germline, CDR1 is MNHEY and CDR2 SVGAGI. The CDR3 sequence is CASSSLVGLTLYEQYF. CDR3 nucleotides: TGTGCCAGCAGTTCATTGGTGGGACTAACCCTGTACGAGCAGTACTTC.

The chain recombines TRBV4-3 with TRBJ2-7; 9 bases line up with TRBD2. J was trimmed by 6 bases and V by 1 base; bases with no gene match: 10. This CDR3 contains 16 residues. Germline CDR1 and CDR2: LGHNA and YSLEER. CDR3 coding DNA: TGCGCCAGCAGCCAAGCTCTAGCGGGACTACGGGGCGAGCAGTACTTC. The encoded protein is CASSQALAGLRGEQYF.

V usage is TRBV5-8 and J usage is TRBJ1-2; TRBD1 might be the D (6 bases). Per the germline V gene, CDR1 is SGHTS and CDR2 is YDEGEE. V lost 2 bases and J lost 7, with 18 bases in between. The CDR3 has 15 residues. CDR3 region: CASSFRFRGGGGYTF. CDR3 nucleotides: TGTGCCAGCAGCTTCAGGTTCCGGGGGGGCGGTGGCTACACCTTC.

CDR3 sequence (DNA): TGTGCCAGCAGCACGGGACTCCGCTCCTACAATGAGCAGTTCTTC. Protein product: CASSTGLRSYNEQFF. The chain joins TRBV7-8 to TRBJ2-1; perhaps TRBD2 as D (6 bases). V lost 5 bases and J 0 bases, leaving 11 bases between the germline ends. CDR1 and CDR2 (germline): SGHVS, FQNEAQ. CDR3 length: 15 amino acids.

The chain carries TRBV9 and TRBJ2-1; 12 bases are shared with TRBD2. The trim removed 4 bases at V and 6 bases at J, leaving 8 bases unmatched. The germline V gene encodes CDR1 SGDLS and CDR2 YYNGEE. The CDR3 runs 16 residues. The CDR3 is CASSPRGGLAGNEQFF. The CDR3 bases are TGTGCCAGCAGCCCCAGGGGGGGACTAGCGGGCAATGAGCAGTTCTTC.

J is TRBJ1-1 and V is TRBV29-1, with 7 bases lining up with TRBD1. The CDR3 runs 13 residues. Germline CDR1 reads SQVTM; CDR2 reads ANQGSEA. The V segment lost 7 bases and the J segment 3 bases; nucleotides outside the gene matches: 8. CDR3 in amino acids: CSAEQGLDTEAFF. CDR3 sequence (DNA): TGCAGCGCCGAACAGGGGTTGGACACTGAAGCTTTCTTT.

V usage is TRBV27 and J usage is TRBJ2-1; 10 bases fit TRBD1. J was trimmed by 10 bases and V by 2 bases; bases with no gene match: 5. The CDR3 sequence is 14 residues long. Germline CDR1 reads MNHEY; CDR2 reads SMNVEV (reference sequence). The CDR3 nucleotides read TGTGCCAGCAGTTTAGACAGGGGGCTGTACGAGCAGTTCTTC. Its translation is CASSLDRGLYEQFF.

V is TRBV28 and J is TRBJ1-2; possibly TRBD1 for D (6 bases). Germline CDR1 is MDHEN and CDR2 is SYDVKM. V was shortened by 9 bases and J by 3 bases, with 20 bases between the two germline ends. The CDR3 is 15 residues long. The CDR3 spells CASASQGSIDYGYTF. CDR3 nucleotides: TGTGCCAGTGCTTCACAGGGTTCCATCGACTATGGCTACACCTTC.